These 18 T cell receptor beta chains were all obtained from the same sample, sequenced in a study of tumor-infiltrating lymphocytes in primary liver carcinoma. The investigators made TCR beta cDNA from approximately 500 ng total RNA, using a constant-region primer. Generation of the TCR beta libraries relied on three nested multiplex PCR rounds using slightly modified ARM-PCR. With TRBV1-TRBV30 forward primers and a C-beta reverse primer, the first two PCR rounds were run for approximately 9 cycles each. TCRdb analysed the multiplex PCR reads with MiXCR anew, one entry per CDR3 protein. This sample has about 350,000 distinct CDR3 sequences, with almost 65% found just once. Blood RNA came from unsorted whole blood; germline DNA was also extracted. The material sequenced was peripheral blood. These receptors originate from a man between 35 and 55 years old with primary liver carcinoma and hepatitis B virus infection.

The gene calls are TRBV11-2 and TRBJ2-7, with D possibly being TRBD2 (6 bases). Trimming left V 1 base short and J 7 bases short, with 20 bases between. Germline CDR1 is SGHAT and CDR2 is FQNNGV. The CDR3 is 16 amino acids. Here the CDR3 reads CASSLVGGGALGEQYF. DNA of the CDR3: TGTGCCAGCAGCTTAGTAGGTGGCGGGGCCTTGGGTGAGCAGTACTTC.

To note about this clonotype: One end of the junction does not line up with germline, which may come from a read error. The genes are TRBV6-1 and TRBJ2-7; the D gene is possibly TRBD2 (5 bases). This CDR3 contains 11 residues. Germline values: CDR1 MNHNS, CDR2 SASEGT. The CDR3 spells CACSPRGEQYF. Written as DNA, the CDR3 is TGTGCCTGCAGTCCCCGGGGTGAGCAGTACTTC.

Turning to this clonotype: Germline is not matched at one junction end, which may reflect a read error. The chain recombines TRBV28 with TRBJ2-3; TRBD2 might be the D (6 bases). This CDR3 is built from 15 residues. Germline assignment: CDR1 MDHEN and CDR2 SYDVKM. CDR3 in DNA: TGTGCCAGCAGATCACGACGGGGAGGCACAGATACGGAGTATTTT. It specifies CASRSRRGGTDTEYF.

Comments on this clonotype: Without the conserved terminal phenylalanine or tryptophan, this CDR3 likely stems from a read error. The DNA is omitted, as the CDR3 cannot be located on it reliably, and the CDR3 follows TCRdb's listing. The rearrangement links TRBV30 to TRBJ2-7; the table assigns TRBD2, which was not confirmed against the DNA. The CDR3 sequence runs 15 residues, both termini included. Germline CDR1 reads GTSNPN; CDR2 reads SVGIG (reference sequence). CDR3 loop: CTWTSGTTSPTSRSD.

The chain joins TRBV11-2 to TRBJ2-7; D unresolved. The germline gives CDR1 SGHAT, CDR2 FQNNGV. Trimming left V 4 bases short and J 3 bases short, with 13 bases between. The CDR3 contains 14 residues. The CDR3 protein is CASSSFSSSYEQYF. As DNA, the CDR3 is TGTGCCAGCAGCTCATTCTCTAGTAGCTACGAGCAGTACTTC.

The CDR3 bases are TGTGCCAGCAGCACTAGGACAGGGGAGACCCAGTACTTC. Translation: CASSTRTGETQYF. The chain combines TRBV7-9 with TRBJ2-5; TRBD1 matches 8 bases. The CDR3 length is 13 residues. CDR1 and CDR2 (germline): SEHNR, FQNEAQ (reference sequence). V was pared by 5 bases and J by 5 bases, with 4 bases of the junction left unmatched.

In this sample, this clonotype turned up a few times. This chain connects TRBV5-1 to TRBJ2-7; no clear D. V gave up 0 bases and J gave up 2 bases, with 6 bases separating them. The germline V gene encodes CDR1 SGHRS and CDR2 YFSETQ. There are 13 residues in the CDR3. The DNA for the CDR3 is TGCGCCAGCAGCTTGGTGCAGACCTACGAGCAGTACTTC. The encoded protein is CASSLVQTYEQYF.

V is TRBV5-5 and J is TRBJ1-5; D gene uncertain. This CDR3 has 14 amino acids. In germline, CDR1 is SGHKS, CDR2 YYEKEE (reference sequence). The V gene lost 5 bases and the J gene lost 0 bases, with 9 bases spanning the gap. The CDR3 region has the DNA TGTGCCAGCAGTCGGACGGTTAGCAATCAGCCCCAGCATTTT. Amino acid sequence: CASSRTVSNQPQHF.

On this clonotype itself: The CDR3 end shows no conserved phenylalanine or tryptophan, and so a read error is likely. This sequence joins TRBV11-1 and TRBJ2-1, with 12 bases that match TRBD2. Germline assignment: CDR1 SGHAT and CDR2 FQDESV (reference sequence). V lost 4 bases, J lost 7 bases, and 11 bases stayed unmatched. The length of the CDR3 is 17 residues. The CDR3 protein is CASSSPSTSGSRNEQFL. DNA of the CDR3: TGTGCCAGCAGCTCCCCCTCGACTAGCGGGAGTCGAAATGAGCAGTTCCTC.

This sequence joins TRBV11-2 and TRBJ1-1; maybe TRBD1 (6 bases). Per the germline V gene, CDR1 is SGHAT and CDR2 is FQNNGV. V lost 5 bases, J lost 1 base, and 14 bases lay in between. The CDR3 sequence is 15 residues long. The CDR3 DNA reads as TGTGCCAGCAGCAGGTACAGGGTCAAGAACACTGAAGCTTTCTTT. Its translation is CASSRYRVKNTEAFF.

Concerning this clonotype itself: This likely comes from a read error, as the CDR3 has no conserved phenylalanine or tryptophan at its end. The V gene is TRBV10-2, the J gene TRBJ2-7; D unresolved. CDR1 is WSHSY, CDR2 SAAADI, per germline. V lost 7 bases to trimming and J lost 2 bases, with 9 bases between them. The CDR3 is 12 amino acids. The chain's CDR3 is CASNEMAYEQYL. The CDR3 bases are TGCGCCAGCAATGAAATGGCCTACGAGCAGTACCTC.

In the case of this clonotype: Germline is not matched at one junction end, which may reflect a read error. CDR3 protein: CASSPSLGNELFF. As DNA, the CDR3 is TGCGCCAGCAGCCCGTCACTAGGCAATGAGCTGTTCTTC. V and J are TRBV11-2 and TRBJ2-1; D is perhaps TRBD2 (5 bases). The CDR3 is 13 amino acids. Germline V gene lookup returns CDR1 SGHAT and CDR2 FQNNGV.

The gene calls are TRBV4-1 and TRBJ2-1; D not resolved. This CDR3 is built from 16 residues. V dropped 2 bases and J dropped 12 bases, with 23 bases sitting between them. Per germline, CDR1 MGHRA and CDR2 YSYEKL. The CDR3 is CASSQLDVISYNGQFF. The CDR3 DNA follows: TGCGCCAGCAGCCAATTAGACGTTATCTCCTACAACGGGCAGTTCTTC.

V usage is TRBV6-5 and J usage is TRBJ2-7, with a tentative D call TRBD2 (5 bases). Trimming pared 5 bases from V and 2 bases from J, leaving 16 bases between. This CDR3 region has 15 residues. Germline V CDR1 and CDR2: MNHEY, SVGAGI. CDR3 sequence (DNA): TGTGCCAGCAGTCACACGAGAGCGGAGCCCTACGAGCAGTACTTC. It specifies CASSHTRAEPYEQYF.

Comments on this clonotype: This may stem from a read error, because a much larger clone lies one nucleotide away. The chain links TRBV5-6 to TRBJ1-3, with D uncertain. The length of the CDR3 is 16 residues. From germline, CDR1 is SGHDT and CDR2 YYEEEE. The V gene lost 3 bases and the J gene lost 0 bases, with 13 bases spanning the gap. This CDR3 reads CASSSKCFSSGNTIYF. Here the CDR3 DNA reads TGTGCCAGCAGCTCCAAATGTTTCAGCTCTGGAAACACCATATATTTT.

Comments on this clonotype: At one end, the junction sequence differs from germline, possibly due to a read error. This chain uses TRBV11-2 with TRBJ2-1; 7 bases fit TRBD2. The CDR3 is 13 amino acids. Germline lookup yields CDR1 SGHAT and CDR2 FQNNGV. CDR3 nucleotide sequence: TGTGCCAGGAGCCCTCCGCGGGGGAATGAGCAGTTATTC. It yields the protein CARSPPRGNEQLF.

The J gene is TRBJ1-2, the V gene TRBV12-3 or TRBV12-4, with D perhaps TRBD1 (6 bases). This CDR3 has 12 residues. V was trimmed by 5 bases and J by 13 bases, leaving 17 bases between them. Here the CDR3 reads CASSPVQGFRTF. The CDR3 coding sequence is TGTGCCAGCAGTCCCGTACAGGGCTTCCGCACCTTC.

Concerning this clonotype: The junction and the germline gene differ at one end; a read error may be behind it. This CDR3 reads CANSRTKGQPIEQYF. The CDR3, as DNA: TGTGCCAACAGTCGCACAAAGGGACAGCCCATCGAGCAGTACTTC. The rearrangement uses TRBV6-6 and TRBJ2-7, with 7 bases that match TRBD1. CDR1 MNHNY and CDR2 SVGAGI come from the germline V gene (reference sequence). The CDR3 loop spans 15 amino acids.